This T cell receptor (beta chain) was captured in a study of control samples from healthy donors and cancer patients. Germline CDR1 is LGHDT and CDR2 is YNNKEL (reference sequence). The CDR3 consists of 12 residues. J lost 12 bases, V lost 6 bases, and 4 bases had no gene match. Profiled with immunoSEQ multiplex PCR; TCRdb holds only in-frame clones, not every one. Here the sample spans around 120,000 clones, more than 80% being singletons. A few counts support this clone. The V and J genes are TRBV3-1 (or the pseudogene TRBV3-2) and TRBJ2-1, with 11 positions matching TRBD2. The source of this sequence is a woman between 50 and 59 years old with colorectal cancer. Sequencing was carried out using PBMCs. The CDR3 is CASRLAGGGQFF. In DNA, the CDR3 is TGTGCCAGCAGGCTAGCGGGAGGAGGGCAGTTCTTC.